Sequencing of this T cell receptor beta chain was carried out in a study of beta chain features in type 1 diabetes. cDNA synthesis used the whole RNA isolate, giving expressed TCRB sequences. Method: immunoSEQ multiplex PCR; TCRdb's copy keeps in-frame clones and lacks some. The sample contains around 430,000 clones, about 30% of which appear only once. This clone has more than one count but fewer than ten. Germline V gene lookup returns CDR1 GTSNPN and CDR2 SVGIG (reference sequence). The CDR3 covers 16 residues. The V segment lost 5 bases and the J segment 3 bases; nucleotides outside the gene matches: 13.

The source is a man younger than 35 in good health. What was sequenced was naive CD4+ T cells from blood. The chain employs TRBV30 and TRBJ2-3; 8 bases agree with TRBD1. The CDR3 region has the DNA TGTGCCTGGTATCCCTACAGGGGGAGGCGGACAGATACGCAGTATTTT. Its protein product is CAWYPYRGRRTDTQYF.